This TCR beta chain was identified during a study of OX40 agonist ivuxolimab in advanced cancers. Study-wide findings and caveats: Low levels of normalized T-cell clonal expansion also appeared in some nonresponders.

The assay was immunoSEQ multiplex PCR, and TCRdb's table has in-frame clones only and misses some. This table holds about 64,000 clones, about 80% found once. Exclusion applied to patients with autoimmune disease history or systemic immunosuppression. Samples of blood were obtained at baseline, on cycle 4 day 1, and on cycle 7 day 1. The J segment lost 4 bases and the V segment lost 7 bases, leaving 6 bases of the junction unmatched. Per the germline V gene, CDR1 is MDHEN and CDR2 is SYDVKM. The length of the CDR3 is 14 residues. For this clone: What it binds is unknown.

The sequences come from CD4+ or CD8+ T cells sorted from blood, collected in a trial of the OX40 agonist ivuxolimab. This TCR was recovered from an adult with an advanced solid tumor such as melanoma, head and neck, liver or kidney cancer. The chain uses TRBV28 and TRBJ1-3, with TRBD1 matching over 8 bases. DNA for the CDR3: TGTGCCAGCATGAACAGGGGGTCGGGAAACACCATATATTTT. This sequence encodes CASMNRGSGNTIYF.